This TCR beta chain was identified in a study of T cell responses to AZD1222 COVID-19 vaccine. Turning to the study itself: Second-dose timings of about 4 or about 12 weeks were pooled. General study findings and limits: As reported, nearly half of all spike-specific TCRs target variant regions that are unmutated. At study baseline, merely more than 5 AZD1222 recipients were seropositive. Females made up more of the donors, who were largely white British, and clonal diversity may have come out too low.

This CDR3 has 17 residues. The germline V gene has CDR1 SEHNR and CDR2 FQNEAQ (reference sequence). V gave up 3 bases and J gave up 1 base; unmatched junction bases: 8. Turning to this clone: Its target is unknown.

Sequencing was performed with immunoSEQ multiplex PCR; in TCRdb, only in-frame clones are kept and a portion is missing. Among 100,000 to 150,000 clones listed, about 82% were seen once. The sequences come from peripheral blood, collected on day 0 of AZD1222 vaccination. This receptor was taken from an adult in good health. The J gene is TRBJ1-4, the V gene TRBV7-9; the match to TRBD1 covers 7 bases. The CDR3 nucleotides read TGTGCCAGCAGCTTGGGCCAGGGGGGTTTAACTAATGAAAAACTGTTTTTT. It encodes CASSLGQGGLTNEKLFF.